This passage covers 17 T cell receptor beta chains from one sample sequenced in a study of blood T cells in healthy people across ages. A second about 6 to 11 cycle PCR used barcoded and J-beta primers. Each CDR3 protein is one row after TCRdb ran MiXCR on the 5' RACE reads. The repertoire holds about 580,000 distinct CDR3 sequences, roughly 43% seen once, with 20% to 25% in the top ten. Source material: blood. The origin of the receptors is an elderly man in good health.

This clonotype was detected only a few times. The rearrangement uses TRBV7-2 and TRBJ2-3; D might be TRBD1 (5 bases). V was trimmed by 0 bases and J by 4 bases, leaving 11 bases between them. Germline assignment: CDR1 SGHTA and CDR2 FQGNSA. The CDR3 spans 15 residues. CDR3 nucleotides: TGTGCCAGCAGCTTAGCGGGCAGGGTCGCAGATACGCAGTATTTT. This codes for CASSLAGRVADTQYF.

This clonotype has only one observation. This chain uses TRBV20-1 with TRBJ2-7; 8 bases are a match to TRBD1. V shed 6 bases, J shed 3 bases, and the junction held 10 bases outside the gene matches. Looked up from germline, CDR1 is DFQATT and CDR2 is SNEGSKA (reference sequence). The CDR3 contains 14 residues. This chain's CDR3 is CSAAPGTGLYEQYF. CDR3 sequence (DNA): TGCAGTGCGGCACCCGGGACAGGTCTCTACGAGCAGTACTTC.

The chain combines TRBV6-2 or TRBV6-3 with TRBJ2-7, with 10 bases that match TRBD2. The CDR3 covers 13 residues. With 7 bases clipped from V and 1 base from J, the junction kept 1 base outside the gene matches. From germline, CDR1 is MNHEY and CDR2 SVGEGT. CDR3 in DNA: TGTGCCAGCACTAGCGGGAGTTCCTACGAGCAGTACTTC. Its translation: CASTSGSSYEQYF.

The chain employs TRBV5-5 and TRBJ1-6; D is undetermined. The CDR3 runs to 15 residues. Germline V gene lookup returns CDR1 SGHKS and CDR2 YYEKEE (reference sequence). With 4 bases removed from V and 7 bases from J, the gap between germline ends came to 15 bases. This CDR3 reads CASSEQTTGNSPLHF. In nucleotides, the CDR3 is TGTGCCAGCAGCGAGCAGACGACTGGGAATTCACCCCTCCACTTT.

This clonotype was seen ten or more times. A read error may explain this, as a much larger clone is one base away. The chain links TRBV6-6 to TRBJ2-1; D perhaps matches TRBD2 (5 bases). The assigned J gene may be wrong: the sequence end matches TRBJ2-7 better. The germline gives CDR1 MNHNY, CDR2 SVGAGI (reference sequence). The CDR3 has 17 residues. The CDR3 spells CASSYGFGGSSYNEQYF. Written as DNA, the CDR3 is TGTGCCAGCAGTTACGGTTTCGGAGGTAGCTCCTACAATGAGCAGTACTTC.

Only a few counts were recorded for this clonotype. In DNA, the CDR3 is TGCGCCAGCAGCCAAGATTATGGCTTCGGACTAGCAGCTAGCACAGATACGCAGTATTTT. As protein: CASSQDYGFGLAASTDTQYF. This rearrangement joins TRBV4-3 to TRBJ2-3; 8 bases line up with TRBD2. The CDR3 sequence is 20 residues long. Trimming at V came to 0 bases and at J to 0 bases, leaving 14 bases not matched to a gene. Germline CDR1 reads LGHNA; CDR2 reads YSLEER.

This clonotype was observed a handful of times. V usage is TRBV5-1 and J usage is TRBJ2-1; 10 positions agree with TRBD2. The CDR3 totals 14 residues. CDR1 is SGHRS and CDR2 is YFSETQ in the germline V gene. Unmatched junction bases numbered 11, after V lost 3 bases and J lost 14 bases. The CDR3 region has the DNA TGCGCCAGCAGCTCTGGTCTAGCGGGAGAGGTTGAGTTCTTC. This translates into CASSSGLAGEVEFF.

The chain combines TRBV20-1 with TRBJ2-3; TRBD1 matches 7 bases. There are 16 residues in the CDR3. Germline CDR1 reads DFQATT; CDR2 reads SNEGSKA (reference sequence). With 4 bases clipped from V and 2 bases from J, the junction kept 12 bases outside the gene matches. In nucleotides, the CDR3 is TGCAGTGCTATCAACGAAGGGACAGACCTCACAGATACGCAGTATTTT. It is translated as CSAINEGTDLTDTQYF.

This clonotype was seen a single time. The gene calls are TRBV20-1 and TRBJ2-3; 10 bases fit TRBD2. V lost 0 bases to trimming and J lost 4 bases; unmatched junction nucleotides: 4. The CDR3 covers 15 residues. The V gene's germline CDR1 is DFQATT and CDR2 SNEGSKA (reference sequence). CDR3 in amino acids: CSARDASGSADTQYF. The CDR3 bases are TGCAGTGCTAGAGATGCTAGCGGGAGCGCAGATACGCAGTATTTT.

The chain joins TRBV28 to TRBJ2-7; D may correspond to TRBD1 or TRBD2 (6 bases each). The CDR3 has 15 amino acids. Germline CDR1 is MDHEN and CDR2 is SYDVKM. V lost 7 bases to trimming and J lost 5 bases, with 21 bases between them. CDR3 loop: CASKDGGLSGDEQYF. In DNA form, the CDR3 reads TGTGCCAGCAAGGATGGGGGACTTTCAGGGGACGAGCAGTACTTC.

The rearrangement joins TRBV6-6 to TRBJ2-5; a weak D match, TRBD2 (6 bases). The CDR3 is made up of 15 amino acids. Trimming pared 7 bases from V and 11 bases from J, leaving 26 bases between. CDR1 is MNHNY, CDR2 SVGAGI, per germline (reference sequence). CDR3 coding DNA: TGTGCCAGCAACCCGACAAGTCGCTCATGGGAGGAGCAGTACTTC. The encoded protein is CASNPTSRSWEEQYF.

This clonotype was found a few times. The chain couples TRBV7-3 to TRBJ2-3, with TRBD1 matching 8 bases. After removal of 5 bases from V and 0 bases from J, the junction contained 4 bases not matched to a gene. Germline CDR1 reads SGHTA; CDR2 reads FQGTGA. The CDR3 extends over 15 amino acids. CDR3 in amino acids: CASSQDRDSTDTQYF. DNA for the CDR3: TGTGCCAGCAGCCAGGACAGGGATAGCACAGATACGCAGTATTTT.

The chain combines TRBV3-1 with TRBJ2-1; D is perhaps TRBD2 (6 bases). This CDR3 spans 15 amino acids. The germline V and J ends were trimmed by 3 bases and 1 base, with 10 bases remaining between them. Germline CDR1 reads LGHDT; CDR2 reads YNNKEL (reference sequence). The CDR3 nucleotides read TGTGCCAGCAGCCAGATGGCGGGATCCTACAATGAGCAGTTCTTC. Its translation: CASSQMAGSYNEQFF.

The gene calls are TRBV12-3 or TRBV12-4 and TRBJ1-1, with 10 bases lining up with TRBD1. V trimming: 3 bases; J trimming: 5 bases; junction bases outside the gene matches: 3. The CDR3 is made up of 14 amino acids. DNA of the CDR3: TGTGCCAGCAGTTTCGGGACAGGGGTTACTGAAGCTTTCTTT. Translated, it gives CASSFGTGVTEAFF.

The V call is TRBV7-2, the J call TRBJ2-5; 7 nucleotides match TRBD2. V shed 5 bases, J shed 1 base, and the junction held 10 bases outside the gene matches. Germline V lookup: CDR1 SGHTA, CDR2 FQGNSA. The CDR3 is made up of 16 amino acids. The CDR3 DNA sequence: TGTGCCAGCAGCCCACCCTGGGGGGGACCCCAAGAGACCCAGTACTTC. Translation: CASSPPWGGPQETQYF.

As DNA, the CDR3 is TGCAGCGTTGGTGCCGTCGGACTAGCGGGAGTTATAGATACGCAGTATTTT. It translates to CSVGAVGLAGVIDTQYF. The chain combines TRBV29-1 with TRBJ2-3, with 13 bases fitting TRBD2. The V gene's germline CDR1 is SQVTM and CDR2 ANQGSEA. V lost 4 bases, J lost 5 bases, and 12 bases stayed unmatched. The CDR3 sequence is 17 residues long.

The chain links TRBV7-2 to TRBJ2-7; D not resolved. Germline CDR1 reads SGHTA; CDR2 reads FQGNSA. With 7 bases removed from V and 0 bases from J, the gap between germline ends came to 16 bases. The CDR3 is 15 residues long. CDR3 loop: CASTAHSTVSYEQYF. The CDR3 DNA follows: TGTGCCAGCACCGCCCACTCGACGGTCTCCTACGAGCAGTACTTC.